This TCR beta chain was identified during a study of cytomegalovirus exposure and HLA in healthy donors. Study-wide findings and caveats: CMV serostatus was the sole immune exposure information available.

Germline CDR1 and CDR2: MGHDK and SYGVNS. Trimming removed 4 bases at V and 1 base at J, with 16 bases between. The CDR3 runs to 16 residues. While unrecorded immune exposures were likely, the donors were nominally healthy when sampled. Primers: 60 Vbeta forward and 13 Jbeta reverse. Sequenced by immunoSEQ multiplex PCR; TCRdb stores in-frame clones only, minus some. The sample lists more than 200,000 clones, 70% to 90% seen once, with over 1% in the top ten. A word on this clone: Antigen: not known.

This clonotype was obtained from a human donor in good health. The sequenced material came from PBMCs. The chain combines TRBV25-1 with TRBJ1-2; a possible D gene is TRBD1 (5 bases). CDR3 residues: CASSGLGGYFNYGYTF. CDR3 nucleotides: TGTGCCAGCAGTGGTCTGGGGGGTTACTTTAACTATGGCTACACCTTC.